This TCR beta chain is from a study of shared clonotypes between healthy human individuals (dated by TCRdb to about 2020). General notes on the study: The cohort included three men and two women between 18 and 49 years of age. Per donor, three plates each were used for CD4 naive and CD4 memory, two for CD8 naive, and one for CD8 memory. To estimate repertoire size and how much clonotype sharing occurs between individuals, the study deeply sequenced the blood TCR repertoires of several healthy adults. To increase sequencing depth and limit assay-specific biases, TCR repertoire library preparation and sequencing were carried out by different laboratories using diverse techniques. Leukapheresis yielded between about 0.85 and 10 billion PBMCs per donor.

CDR1 is given as SEHNR and CDR2 as FQNEAQ, both from the germline V gene (reference sequence). Inclusive of the bounding cysteine and phenylalanine, the CDR3 is 14 residues long. Only the CDR3 DNA stays, 42 bases, in frame from base 1. At the junction V is shortened by 2 bases and J by 2 bases, with 9 bases in between. A word on this clone: The clone's antigen remains unknown. No qualities accompany the bases; no much larger clone lies one base away.

TCR CDR3 regions were amplified from genomic DNA by multiplex PCR using the deep immunoSEQ assay. Extracted genomic DNA from each cell subset was distributed evenly across all wells of several immunoSEQ 96-well plates, and each plate was treated as a replicate. Each replicate PCR for sorted subsets received about 0.2 ug genomic DNA, equal to about 29,000 T cell genomes. The purified libraries were quantified using a Qubit 3.0 fluorometer, sized with a Bioanalyzer 2100, and then quantified again using the KAPA Library Quantification kit. Every immunoSEQ 96-well plate was sequenced on a dedicated single-read 150-cycle Illumina NextSeq 550 flow cell. For the original study's pipeline: Because the immunoSEQ output included only junctional sequences and no quality scores, the filtering could not be the same as the filtering used for full-length reads. Sequences were annotated with PyIR, a Python wrapper for IgBLAST v1.9, using IMGT germline references to assign V/J genes and CDR3. Reads with weak V/J assignments (E-value above 1e-6), missing CDR3, stop codons, out-of-frame junctions, or ambiguous translated residues were removed. V3J clonotypes were defined as sequences sharing the same inferred V gene, J gene, and CDR3 amino acid sequence. Percentage overlap between repertoires was computed as shared unique clonotypes divided by the size of the smaller repertoire. RTK rarefaction, the Chao1 estimator, and Recon v2.1 estimates of unobserved clonotypes were used to assess repertoire richness. For all TCRbeta clonotypes obtained by the gDNA method from several donors, generation probabilities were computed with OLGA. Imported from immuneACCESS, the table was reduced by TCRdb to in-frame sequences with V and J called. These copies leave out some clones; in studies compared against another copy, an unresolved V gene accounts for under half, and the cause of the remainder is not known. From that table come the V and J calls and clone size; the DNA was used to work out D and trimming. Counted in this sample were under 650,000 clones; approximately 95% of them appeared once. Jointly, the top ten make up about 0.064% of the sample.

Healthy HIV-negative adults with no recently reported acute infections or vaccinations were included as donors. Only Caucasian adults living in Nashville, Tennessee, USA were represented among the donors. CD4+ T cells were enriched by magnetic negative selection; naive cells were then positively selected on CD45RA, and the negative fraction formed the memory subset. Blood was collected by leukapheresis, and PBMCs were isolated by Ficoll-Histopaque density gradient centrifugation and then cryopreserved in liquid nitrogen vapor phase. Analytical flow cytometry was used to check the purity and quantity of every magnetically sorted T cell population. Genomic DNA was isolated from each sorted fraction and quantified by UV absorbance on a Nanodrop 2000c. Beyond this particular receptor, the publication reports: Based on pairwise subsampling, the degree of clonotype sharing among donors was expected to be affected by sequencing depth. Because the study included only a small number of donors, the genetic and exposure-history diversity represented was limited. Sampling was restricted to blood, and TCR repertoires in tissue are likely to differ from TCR repertoires in blood. Clonotypes shared by all four sorted-subset donors showed higher generation probabilities than non-shared clonotypes. Across a handful of donors, around 5.4% of naive CD4, roughly 3.8% of naive CD8, 2.3% of memory CD4, and approximately 0.42% of memory CD8 clonotypes were shared. Naive subsets generally had larger estimated clonotype richness than memory subsets did. Even with the large sequencing depth, rarefaction of the sorted-subset datasets indicated that sequencing was incomplete.

In this chain, TRBV7-9 is recombined with TRBJ2-5; 6 matching bases give a weak D call of TRBD2. The TCR sequence derives from a young woman in good health. The sequenced material came from naive CD4+ T cells sorted from blood. This specimen's cell subset or site label, interpreted: CD45RA+ positively selected. The CDR3 reads CASSLNSGQETQYF. The nucleotides are TGTGCCAGCAGCTTAAATAGCGGACAAGAGACCCAGTACTTC.